This T cell receptor beta chain was profiled in a study of spatial heterogeneity in lung cancer. Study-wide results and caveats: Resection blood, more than follow-up blood, showed ubiquitous expanded tumor TCRs.

MiXCR, run by TCRdb on the 5' RACE reads, gives a single entry per CDR3 protein. The sample holds tens of thousands of distinct CDR3 sequences, 12% to 15% seen once. This CDR3 comprises 15 residues. Trimming shortened V by 1 base and J by 5 bases, and 11 bases separated the two germline ends. CDR1 and CDR2 from the germline V gene are SGHTA and FQGNSA. Only a few counts were recorded for this clonotype. The antigen remains unidentified. The time point here: sample taken at primary tumor resection. No cells were sorted before sequencing. The whole RNA sequenced was extracted from tumor, nontumor lung or frozen PBMC.

The specimen comprised PBMCs, sampled at surgery. The genes are TRBV7-2 and TRBJ1-4; the D gene is possibly TRBD1 (5 bases). This clonotype was sampled from a male donor with early-stage non-small cell lung cancer. The CDR3 loop is CASSLGGGFNEKLFF. The DNA of the CDR3 is TGTGCCAGCAGCTTAGGCGGGGGTTTCAATGAAAAACTGTTTTTT.